What follows are 32 T cell receptor beta chains derived from one specimen sequenced in a study of OX40 agonist ivuxolimab in advanced cancers. Generated by immunoSEQ multiplex PCR, the TCRdb table keeps only in-frame clones and is missing some. The table has tens of thousands of clones, more than 75% seen once. The sample was CD4+ or CD8+ T cells sorted from blood, taken in a trial of the OX40 agonist ivuxolimab. The receptors stem from an adult with an advanced solid tumor such as melanoma, head and neck, liver or kidney cancer.

J is TRBJ1-5 and V is TRBV28; perhaps TRBD1 as D (6 bases). CDR1 MDHEN and CDR2 SYDVKM come from the germline V gene. This CDR3 comprises 15 residues. V was trimmed by 2 bases and J by 7 bases, leaving 15 bases between them. The CDR3 nucleotides are TGTGCCAGCAGTTTAGGCGGGGGGGGCGTGCAGCCCCAGCATTTT. Translation gives CASSLGGGGVQPQHF.

The chain links TRBV19 to TRBJ1-2, with unresolved D. Germline CDR1 LNHDA, CDR2 SQIVND (reference sequence). The V end was cut by 7 bases, the J end by 8 bases, with 20 bases between. The CDR3 totals 14 residues. CDR3 region: CASTPMGLAKGYTF. In DNA, the CDR3 is TGTGCCAGTACCCCCATGGGCCTTGCCAAGGGCTACACCTTC.

The chain is built from TRBV7-2 and TRBJ2-1; 12 bases line up with TRBD2. V shed 4 bases and J 7 bases; nucleotides not matched to a gene: 5. CDR1 is SGHTA and CDR2 is FQGNSA in the germline V gene. This CDR3 is 15 amino acids long. CDR3: CASSSTGLAGNEQFF. The CDR3 DNA follows: TGTGCCAGCAGCTCAACCGGACTAGCGGGAAATGAGCAGTTCTTC.

The J gene is TRBJ2-2, the V gene TRBV7-2; D remains ambiguous. The CDR3 length is 15 residues. V was pared by 0 bases and J by 6 bases, with 11 bases between. CDR1 and CDR2 from the germline V gene are SGHTA and FQGNSA. The chain's CDR3 is CASSLALGPSGELFF. The DNA of the CDR3 is TGTGCCAGCAGCTTAGCGCTCGGACCTTCCGGGGAGCTGTTTTTT.

V usage is TRBV27 and J usage is TRBJ2-1; 7 positions match TRBD1. The CDR3 contains 13 residues. From germline, CDR1 is MNHEY and CDR2 SMNVEV (reference sequence). The V and J ends lost 8 bases and 8 bases, in that order; junction bases with no gene match: 9. CDR3 DNA sequence: TGTGCCAGCGGTAGGGACAGAGGCTATGAGCAGTTCTTC. Translated: CASGRDRGYEQFF.

The chain is built from TRBV28 and TRBJ1-5; 9 positions match TRBD1. The junction had 12 bases not matched to a gene; V was cut back by 2 bases and J by 4 bases. CDR3 length: 18 amino acids. From germline, CDR1 is MDHEN and CDR2 SYDVKM. CDR3 nucleotide sequence: TGTGCCAGCAGTTTAAGCCGGTTACAGGGGGCGGTTAATCAGCCCCAGCATTTT. Its translation: CASSLSRLQGAVNQPQHF.

The chain carries TRBV5-4 and TRBJ2-5; TRBD2 matches 8 bases. Germline CDR1 reads SGHNT; CDR2 reads YYREEE (reference sequence). J was trimmed by 0 bases and V by 4 bases; bases with no gene match: 2. The CDR3 runs 14 residues. CDR3 in amino acids: CASSPTSDQETQYF. DNA of the CDR3: TGTGCCAGCAGCCCGACTAGCGACCAAGAGACCCAGTACTTC.

The chain joins TRBV19 to TRBJ2-2; D call uncertain. Per the germline V gene, CDR1 is LNHDA and CDR2 is SQIVND (reference sequence). This CDR3 spans 14 amino acids. V lost 0 bases, J lost 8 bases, and 10 bases lay in between. DNA of the CDR3: TGTGCCAGTAGTATAGAGGTGAAGGTGGGGGAGCTGTTTTTT. Protein: CASSIEVKVGELFF.

The chain carries TRBV7-2 and TRBJ2-7; the match to TRBD2 covers 11 bases. Germline CDR1 SGHTA, CDR2 FQGNSA. The CDR3 totals 15 residues. Trimming cost V 5 bases and J 1 base; bases outside gene matches: 4. The CDR3 nucleotides read TGTGCCAGCAGCATAGGGACTAGCGGTTCCTACGAGCAGTACTTC. It is translated as CASSIGTSGSYEQYF.

V usage is TRBV6-6 and J usage is TRBJ2-7; 7 bases line up with TRBD1. The V gene's germline CDR1 is MNHNY and CDR2 SVGAGI (reference sequence). Trimming cost V 8 bases and J 0 bases; bases outside gene matches: 7. This CDR3 region has 14 residues. The CDR3 loop reads CASGPGQFSYEQYF. The DNA of the CDR3 is TGTGCCAGCGGACCGGGACAGTTCTCCTACGAGCAGTACTTC.

This rearrangement joins TRBV4-1 to TRBJ1-5; 7 bases are shared with TRBD1. V was pared by 0 bases and J by 0 bases, with 11 bases of the junction left unmatched. Germline CDR1 MGHRA, CDR2 YSYEKL. This CDR3 region has 19 residues. The DNA of the CDR3 is TGCGCCAGCAGCCAAGAAAACAGGGGCGCGGGGTATAGCAATCAGCCCCAGCATTTT. The encoded protein is CASSQENRGAGYSNQPQHF.

This chain connects TRBV6-1 to TRBJ2-7; D remains ambiguous. The CDR3 runs to 14 residues. Germline V gene sequence: CDR1 MNHNS, CDR2 SASEGT. Trimming stripped 6 bases from V and 2 bases from J, with 14 bases between. Written as DNA, the CDR3 is TGTGCCAGCAGCCCCGGGCCCGGGCCCTACGAGCAGTACTTC. Its translation is CASSPGPGPYEQYF.

The chain couples TRBV5-1 to TRBJ2-1; 7 nucleotides align to TRBD2. Trimming removed 5 bases from V and 4 bases from J; junction bases left unmatched: 9. Germline CDR1 SGHRS, CDR2 YFSETQ. The CDR3 contains 15 residues. The CDR3 loop reads CASSQSWREYNEQFF. CDR3 nucleotides: TGCGCCAGCAGTCAATCCTGGCGGGAGTACAATGAGCAGTTCTTC.

The V gene is TRBV5-4, the J gene TRBJ2-7; D perhaps matches TRBD2 (6 bases). CDR3 size: 15 residues. CDR1 and CDR2 from the germline V gene are SGHNT and YYREEE (reference sequence). Trimming removed 0 bases from V and 5 bases from J, with 15 bases in between. The CDR3, as DNA: TGTGCCAGCAGCTTGGATTACCAGGGAGGCGACGAGCAGTACTTC. Protein product: CASSLDYQGGDEQYF. Supplemented by reference TRBV5-4 and TRBJ2-7, the full variable domain reads ETGVTQSPTHLIKTRGQQVTLRCSSQSGHNTVSWYQQALGQGPQFIFQYYREEENGRGNFPPRFSGLQFPNYSSELNVNALELDDSALYLCASSLDYQGGDEQYFGPGTRLTVT.

The J gene is TRBJ2-1, the V gene TRBV19; a weak D match, TRBD2 (6 bases). Trimming removed 8 bases at V and 0 bases at J, with 11 bases between. CDR1 and CDR2 (germline): LNHDA, SQIVND (reference sequence). The CDR3 spans 14 residues. Here the CDR3 reads CASARGSSYNEQFF. The CDR3 DNA is TGTGCCAGTGCGCGGGGCAGCTCCTACAATGAGCAGTTCTTC.

The chain is built from TRBV7-2 and TRBJ2-7, with D tentatively TRBD1 (5 bases). The CDR3 runs 11 residues. From germline, CDR1 is SGHTA and CDR2 FQGNSA. With 3 bases removed from V and 6 bases from J, the gap between germline ends came to 6 bases. The CDR3 loop reads CASSFRVEQYF. DNA of the CDR3: TGTGCCAGCAGCTTCAGGGTCGAGCAGTACTTC.

The V and J genes are TRBV7-9 and TRBJ2-5; 9 nucleotides agree with TRBD1. Looked up from germline, CDR1 is SEHNR and CDR2 is FQNEAQ (reference sequence). The CDR3 sequence is 18 residues long. The V and J ends lost 5 bases and 0 bases, in that order; junction bases with no gene match: 13. CDR3 loop: CASSASRDREGYQETQYF. The CDR3 DNA is TGTGCCAGCAGCGCGTCCCGGGACAGGGAGGGTTACCAAGAGACCCAGTACTTC. The full variable domain, with the rest looked up from reference TRBV7-9 and TRBJ2-5, is DTGVSQNPRHKITKRGQNVTFRCDPISEHNRLYWYRQTLGQGPEFLTYFQNEAQLEKSRLLSDRFSAERPKGSFSTLEIQRTEQGDSAMYLCASSASRDREGYQETQYFGPGTRLLVL.

CDR3 DNA: TGTGCCAGCAGCGGATCAGGTATTAATCAGCCCCAGCATTTT. It specifies CASSGSGINQPQHF. The chain carries TRBV9 and TRBJ1-5; D remains ambiguous. Trimming stripped 3 bases from V and 4 bases from J, with 11 bases between. The CDR3 contains 14 residues. The germline gives CDR1 SGDLS, CDR2 YYNGEE.

This chain uses TRBV28 with TRBJ2-3; 8 nucleotides agree with TRBD1. J gave up 1 base and V 5 bases, and 11 bases lay outside the gene matches. Germline lookup yields CDR1 MDHEN and CDR2 SYDVKM. The CDR3 consists of 17 residues. This CDR3 reads CASSPAGTGGGTDTQYF. CDR3 nucleotide sequence: TGTGCCAGCAGTCCGGCCGGGACAGGAGGGGGCACAGATACGCAGTATTTT.

V and J are TRBV5-1 and TRBJ2-7; 7 bases align to TRBD2. Germline CDR1 SGHRS, CDR2 YFSETQ. The CDR3 sequence is 15 residues long. The V and J ends lost 4 bases and 2 bases, in that order; junction bases with no gene match: 9. The CDR3 reads CASSSLAVPTYEQYF. The CDR3 nucleotides are TGCGCCAGCAGCAGTCTAGCGGTCCCTACCTACGAGCAGTACTTC.

The chain carries TRBV5-1 and TRBJ2-1; maybe TRBD2 (6 bases). The CDR3 covers 15 residues. Germline loops: CDR1 SGHRS, CDR2 YFSETQ. V was clipped by 0 bases and J by 7 bases, with 14 bases between them. CDR3 bases: TGCGCCAGCAGCTTGGCGGCCGGTCGGGGGAATGAGCAGTTCTTC. Its translation is CASSLAAGRGNEQFF. Combining the CDR3 with reference TRBV5-1 and TRBJ2-1 gives the whole variable domain KAGVTQTPRYLIKTRGQQVTLSCSPISGHRSVSWYQQTPGQGLQFLFEYFSETQRNKGNFPGRFSGRQFSNSRSEMNVSTLELGDSALYLCASSLAAGRGNEQFFGPGTRLTVL.

This chain connects TRBV5-1 to TRBJ2-2; possibly TRBD1 for D (5 bases). V lost 2 bases and J 1 base, leaving 12 bases between the germline ends. Germline V gene lookup returns CDR1 SGHRS and CDR2 YFSETQ. The CDR3 is 16 amino acids. The CDR3 reads CASSFSRTGNTGELFF. The CDR3 DNA reads TGCGCCAGCAGCTTCTCCCGAACAGGGAACACCGGGGAGCTGTTTTTT.

This clone has at least ten counts. Other DNA sequences of this sample code for an identical CDR3. The rearrangement uses TRBV5-4 and TRBJ2-1; 10 bases line up with TRBD2. CDR3 length: 16 residues. CDR1 is SGHNT, CDR2 YYREEE, per germline (reference sequence). Losses at the gene ends were 3 bases for V and 4 bases for J; bases not matched to a gene: 7. DNA of the CDR3: TGTGCCAGCAGCTCCACACTAGCGGGAATGTACAATGAGCAGTTCTTC. Residues: CASSSTLAGMYNEQFF.

The V gene is TRBV15, the J gene TRBJ2-2; D call uncertain. Germline V gene data show CDR1 as LNHNV and CDR2 as YYDKDF (reference sequence). The V end lost 0 bases, the J end lost 6 bases, and 8 bases lay between the germline ends. The CDR3 spans 14 residues. In DNA, the CDR3 is TGTGCCACCAGCAGAGATCTGGTTTCCGGGGAGCTGTTTTTT. This sequence encodes CATSRDLVSGELFF. The full variable domain, its missing parts supplied by reference TRBV15 and TRBJ2-2, is DAMVIQNPRYQVTQFGKPVTLSCSQTLNHNVMYWYQQKSSQAPKLLFHYYDKDFNNEADTPDNFQSRRPNTSFCFLDIRSPGLGDTAMYLCATSRDLVSGELFFGEGSRLTVL.

This chain joins TRBV7-2 and TRBJ2-5; 8 positions match TRBD1. The germline gives CDR1 SGHTA, CDR2 FQGNSA. Trimming removed 1 base from V and 7 bases from J; junction bases left unmatched: 2. The CDR3 is 13 amino acids. The CDR3 sequence: CASSLEGTGTQYF. As DNA, the CDR3 is TGTGCCAGCAGCTTAGAAGGGACAGGGACCCAGTACTTC.

The chain uses TRBV28 and TRBJ1-5; TRBD1 is a possible D gene (5 bases). The CDR3 extends over 14 amino acids. V was trimmed by 6 bases and J by 7 bases, leaving 16 bases between them. The V gene's germline CDR1 is MDHEN and CDR2 SYDVKM. CDR3 sequence: CASSLGGDTQPQHF. The CDR3 DNA follows: TGTGCCAGCAGCCTGGGGGGGGATACGCAGCCCCAGCATTTT.

This clone showed up just once. The genes are TRBV11-2 and TRBJ2-1, with D unclear. The V gene lost 2 bases and the J gene lost 7 bases, with 9 bases spanning the gap. This CDR3 is 13 amino acids long. Germline loops: CDR1 SGHAT, CDR2 FQNNGV. The CDR3 DNA reads as TGTGCCAGCAGCTTATATAGGAGAAATGAGCAGTTCTTC. This encodes CASSLYRRNEQFF.

The gene calls are TRBV7-9 and TRBJ2-7; D not certain. Trimming removed 0 bases from V and 3 bases from J, with 12 bases in between. CDR1 and CDR2 (germline): SEHNR, FQNEAQ (reference sequence). CDR3 length: 15 residues. The CDR3 reads CASSLAQGVNYEQYF. As DNA, the CDR3 is TGTGCCAGCAGCTTAGCGCAAGGTGTGAACTACGAGCAGTACTTC.

This chain uses TRBV6-1 with TRBJ1-5; D may be TRBD1 (5 bases). V was clipped by 0 bases and J by 2 bases, with 11 bases between them. This CDR3 is 16 amino acids long. Germline assignment: CDR1 MNHNS and CDR2 SASEGT. CDR3 sequence reads: CASSEAVRAGNQPQHF. As DNA, the CDR3 is TGTGCCAGCAGTGAAGCGGTCAGGGCGGGCAATCAGCCCCAGCATTTT.

The rearrangement joins TRBV19 to TRBJ1-2; possible D gene TRBD1, 5 bases. Germline CDR1 and CDR2: LNHDA and SQIVND (reference sequence). This CDR3 is 16 amino acids long. V lost 7 bases to trimming and J lost 2 bases, with 20 bases between them. This CDR3 reads CASTLRTGTANYGYTF. The CDR3 coding sequence is TGTGCCAGTACCCTACGCACCGGGACGGCAAACTATGGCTACACCTTC.

V and J are TRBV9 and TRBJ2-3; D might be TRBD1 (7 bases). With 4 bases removed from V and 6 bases from J, the gap between germline ends came to 27 bases. The CDR3 spans 18 residues. In germline, CDR1 is SGDLS, CDR2 YYNGEE. As DNA, the CDR3 is TGTGCCAGCAGCCCCCGCCGGGCTGGAGGGGGCGCCCAGGATACGCAGTATTTT. This codes for CASSPRRAGGGAQDTQYF. Together with reference TRBV9 and TRBJ2-3, the CDR3 gives the full variable domain: DSGVTQTPKHLITATGQRVTLRCSPRSGDLSVYWYQQSLDQGLQFLIQYYNGEERAKGNILERFSAQQFPDLHSELNLSSLELGDSALYFCASSPRRAGGGAQDTQYFGPGTRLTVL.

This sequence joins TRBV30 and TRBJ2-1, with 8 bases aligning to TRBD2. The CDR3 contains 19 residues. Germline V gives CDR1 GTSNPN, CDR2 SVGIG (reference sequence). Unmatched junction bases numbered 16, after V lost 0 bases and J lost 3 bases. CDR3 protein: CAWSVELFGAGEDYNEQFF. In nucleotides, the CDR3 is TGTGCCTGGAGTGTAGAGCTCTTTGGAGCGGGGGAAGACTACAATGAGCAGTTCTTC.